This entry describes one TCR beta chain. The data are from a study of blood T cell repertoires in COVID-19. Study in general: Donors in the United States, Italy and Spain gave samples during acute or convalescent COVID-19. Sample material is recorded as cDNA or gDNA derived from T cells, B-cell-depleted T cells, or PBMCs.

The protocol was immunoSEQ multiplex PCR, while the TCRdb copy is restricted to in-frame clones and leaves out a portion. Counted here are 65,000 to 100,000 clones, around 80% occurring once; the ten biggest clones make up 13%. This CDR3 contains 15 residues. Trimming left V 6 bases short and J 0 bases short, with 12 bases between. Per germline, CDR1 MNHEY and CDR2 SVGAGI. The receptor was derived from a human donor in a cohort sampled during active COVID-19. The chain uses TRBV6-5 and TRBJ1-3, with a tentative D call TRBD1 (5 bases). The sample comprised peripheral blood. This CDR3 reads CASRIDRFSGNTIYF. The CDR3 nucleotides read TGTGCCAGCAGGATTGACAGATTCTCTGGAAACACCATATATTTT.